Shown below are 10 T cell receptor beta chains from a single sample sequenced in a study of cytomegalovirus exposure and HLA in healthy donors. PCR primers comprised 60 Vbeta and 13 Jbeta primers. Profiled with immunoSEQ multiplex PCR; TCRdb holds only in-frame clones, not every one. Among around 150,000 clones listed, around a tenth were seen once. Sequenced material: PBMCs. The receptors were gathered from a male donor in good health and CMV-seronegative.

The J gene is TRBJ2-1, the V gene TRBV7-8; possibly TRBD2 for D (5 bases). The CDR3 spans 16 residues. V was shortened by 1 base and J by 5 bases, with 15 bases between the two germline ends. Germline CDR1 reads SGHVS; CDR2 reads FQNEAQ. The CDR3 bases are TGTGCCAGCAGCTTAGTCCTAGCCTCCTTAAACAATGAGCAGTTCTTC. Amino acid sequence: CASSLVLASLNNEQFF.

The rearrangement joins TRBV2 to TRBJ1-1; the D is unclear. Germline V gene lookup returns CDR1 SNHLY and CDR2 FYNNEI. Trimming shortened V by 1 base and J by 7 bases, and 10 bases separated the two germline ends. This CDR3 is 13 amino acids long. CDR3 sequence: CASSEESQNEAFF. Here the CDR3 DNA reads TGTGCCAGCAGTGAAGAATCCCAAAATGAAGCTTTCTTT. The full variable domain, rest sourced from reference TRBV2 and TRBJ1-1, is EPEVTQTPSHQVTQMGQEVILRCVPISNHLYFYWYRQILGQKVEFLVSFYNNEISEKSEIFDDQFSVERPDGSNFTLKIRSTKLEDSAMYFCASSEESQNEAFFGQGTRLTVV.

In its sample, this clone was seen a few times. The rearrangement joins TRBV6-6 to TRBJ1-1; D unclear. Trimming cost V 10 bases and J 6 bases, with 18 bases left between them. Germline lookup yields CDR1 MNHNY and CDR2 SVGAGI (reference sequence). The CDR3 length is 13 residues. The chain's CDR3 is CATEFGLLAEAFF. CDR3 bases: TGTGCCACAGAATTTGGGCTTCTCGCTGAAGCTTTCTTT.

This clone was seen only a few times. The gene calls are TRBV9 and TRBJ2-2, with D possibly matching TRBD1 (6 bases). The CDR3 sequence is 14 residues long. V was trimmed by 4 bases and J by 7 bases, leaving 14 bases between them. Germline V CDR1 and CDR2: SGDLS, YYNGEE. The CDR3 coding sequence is TGTGCCAGCAGCACCGGACAGCCATACGGGGAGCTGTTTTTT. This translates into CASSTGQPYGELFF.

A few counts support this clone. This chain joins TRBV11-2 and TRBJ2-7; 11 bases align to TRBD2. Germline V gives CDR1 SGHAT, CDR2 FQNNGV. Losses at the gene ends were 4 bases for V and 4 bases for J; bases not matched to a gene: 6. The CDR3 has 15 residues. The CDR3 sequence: CASSYYSGGAYEQYF. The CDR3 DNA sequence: TGTGCCAGCAGCTACTATAGCGGGGGGGCTTACGAGCAGTACTTC.

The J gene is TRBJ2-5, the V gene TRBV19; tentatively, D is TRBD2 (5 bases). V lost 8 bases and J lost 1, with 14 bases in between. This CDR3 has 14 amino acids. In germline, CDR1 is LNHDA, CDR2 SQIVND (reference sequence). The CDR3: CASRDGGTQETQYF. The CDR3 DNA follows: TGTGCCAGTCGAGACGGAGGCACCCAAGAGACCCAGTACTTC.

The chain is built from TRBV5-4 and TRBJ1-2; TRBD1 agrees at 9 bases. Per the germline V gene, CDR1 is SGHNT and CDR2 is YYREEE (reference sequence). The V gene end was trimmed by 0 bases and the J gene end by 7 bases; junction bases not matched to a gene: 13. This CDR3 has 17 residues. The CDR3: CASSLDNRGRISRGYTF. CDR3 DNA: TGTGCCAGCAGCTTGGACAACAGGGGGCGTATCTCTCGTGGCTACACCTTC.

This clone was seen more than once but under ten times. The CDR3 here is CASSSGLHGTQYF. Here the CDR3 DNA reads TGTGCCAGCAGCTCGGGACTTCATGGGACCCAGTACTTC. The rearrangement uses TRBV5-6 and TRBJ2-5, with D tentatively TRBD2 (6 bases). The CDR3 length is 13 residues. V was clipped by 3 bases and J by 7 bases, with 13 bases between them. Germline CDR1 SGHDT, CDR2 YYEEEE.

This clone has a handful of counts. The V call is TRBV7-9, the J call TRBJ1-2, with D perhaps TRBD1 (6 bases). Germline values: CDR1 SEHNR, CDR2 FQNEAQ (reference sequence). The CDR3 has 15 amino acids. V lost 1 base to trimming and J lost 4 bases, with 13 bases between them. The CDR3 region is CASSLGDGQTYGYTF. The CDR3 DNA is TGTGCCAGCAGCTTAGGGGACGGACAGACCTATGGCTACACCTTC.

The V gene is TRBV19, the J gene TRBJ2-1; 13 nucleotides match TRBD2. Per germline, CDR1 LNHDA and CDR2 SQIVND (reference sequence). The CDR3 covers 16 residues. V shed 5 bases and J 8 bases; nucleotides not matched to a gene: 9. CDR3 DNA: TGTGCCAGTAGTCTAGGGACTAGCGGGATTCAGCATGAGCAGTTCTTC. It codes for CASSLGTSGIQHEQFF.